The sequence of this T cell receptor (beta chain) was determined in a study of blood T cell repertoires in COVID-19. The CDR3 is 16 residues long. Germline CDR1 and CDR2: MNHEY and SMNVEV (reference sequence). The V segment lost 4 bases and the J segment 2 bases; nucleotides outside the gene matches: 2. Using immunoSEQ multiplex PCR, the repertoire was profiled, and TCRdb retains in-frame clones only, with some absent. The sample shows over 200,000 clones, 88% of them seen only once. The TCR sequence derives from a man aged 18 to 30 with active or convalescent COVID-19. Sequencing input: peripheral blood. V and J are TRBV27 and TRBJ2-7; 16 positions agree with TRBD2. The CDR3 DNA follows: TGTGCCAGCAGTTCCGGGACTAGCGGGAGGGCCTACGAGCAGTACTTC. It is translated as CASSSGTSGRAYEQYF.